This T cell receptor (beta chain) was obtained from a study of T cells expressing NK-cell markers. For TCR beta, cDNA was produced by 5'RACE template switching with UMIs. TCRdb reanalyzed the 5' RACE reads and collapses them to one entry per CDR3 protein, without DNA. The specimen's table records roughly 180,000 distinct CDR3 sequences. The CDR3 contains 16 residues. Germline CDR1 MGHDK, CDR2 SYGVNS. Sequencing input: blood T cells: a sorted CD56 or NKG2C T cell subset, CD4+ or CD8+ T cells, or bulk PBMC T cells (not recorded which). The V and J genes are TRBV25-1 and TRBJ2-7; TCRdb's D call, TRBD1, is unchecked because there is no DNA. This receptor was obtained from a woman between 18 and 70 years old in good health. CDR3 loop: CASTGTGARRGGEQYF.